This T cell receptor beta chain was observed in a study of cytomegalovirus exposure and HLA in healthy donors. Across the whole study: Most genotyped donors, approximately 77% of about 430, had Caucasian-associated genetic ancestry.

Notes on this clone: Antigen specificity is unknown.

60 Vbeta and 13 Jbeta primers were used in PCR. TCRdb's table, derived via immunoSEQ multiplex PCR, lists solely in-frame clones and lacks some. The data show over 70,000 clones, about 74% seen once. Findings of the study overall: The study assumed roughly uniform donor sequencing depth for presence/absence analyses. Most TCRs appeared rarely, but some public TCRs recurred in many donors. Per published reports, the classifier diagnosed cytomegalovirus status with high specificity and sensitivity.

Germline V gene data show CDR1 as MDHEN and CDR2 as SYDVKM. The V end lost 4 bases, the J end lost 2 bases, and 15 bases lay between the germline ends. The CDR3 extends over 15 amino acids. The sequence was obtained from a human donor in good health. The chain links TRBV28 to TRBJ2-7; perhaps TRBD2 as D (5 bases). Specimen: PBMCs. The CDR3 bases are TGTGCCAGCAGTTACTCCGCGGGCAGCACCTACGAGCAGTACTTC. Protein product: CASSYSAGSTYEQYF. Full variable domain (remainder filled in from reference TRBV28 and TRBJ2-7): DVKVTQSSRYLVKRTGEKVFLECVQDMDHENMFWYRQDPGLGLRLIYFSYDVKMKEKGDIPEGYSVSREKKERFSLILESASTNQTSMYLCASSYSAGSTYEQYFGPGTRLTVT.